This T cell receptor (beta chain) was found in a study of post-analysis software for immune sequencing data. Study-level findings and limits: Relative to controls, patients had 4 or 5 TRBV segments at higher frequency, with TRBV5-6, TRBV5-1 and TRBV20-1 among these. Those samples that were prepared in the same batch co-clustered strongly by F measure.

Germline CDR1 is SQVTM and CDR2 is ANQGSEA. The CDR3 has 17 amino acids. With 4 bases removed from V and 6 bases from J, the gap between germline ends came to 25 bases. A remark on this clonotype: The antigen is undetermined.

Prepared libraries of TCR beta cDNA carried unique molecular identifiers. TCRdb recomputed calls from the PCR reads with MiXCR, one row per CDR3 protein. The sample carries about half a million distinct CDR3 sequences, less than 40% recorded once. The sample taken for sequencing was blood. The receptor was derived from a girl younger than 18 with multiple sclerosis. The chain couples TRBV29-1 to TRBJ2-1; possibly TRBD2 for D (6 bases). CDR3 in amino acids: CSVAHLILARGLNEQFF. In DNA form, the CDR3 reads TGCAGCGTTGCCCACCTAATCCTAGCGAGGGGCCTCAATGAGCAGTTCTTC.